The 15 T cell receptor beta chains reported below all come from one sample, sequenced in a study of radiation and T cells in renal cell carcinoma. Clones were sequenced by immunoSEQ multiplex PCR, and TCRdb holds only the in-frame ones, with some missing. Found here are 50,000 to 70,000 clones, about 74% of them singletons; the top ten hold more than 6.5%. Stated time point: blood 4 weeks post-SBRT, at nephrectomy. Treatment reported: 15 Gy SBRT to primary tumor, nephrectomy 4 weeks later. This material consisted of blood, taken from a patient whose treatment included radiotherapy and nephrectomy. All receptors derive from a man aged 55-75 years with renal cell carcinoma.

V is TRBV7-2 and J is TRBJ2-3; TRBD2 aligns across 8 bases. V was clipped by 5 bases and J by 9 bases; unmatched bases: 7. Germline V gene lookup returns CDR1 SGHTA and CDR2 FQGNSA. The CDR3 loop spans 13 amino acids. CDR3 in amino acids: CASSPPTSDTQYF. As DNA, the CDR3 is TGTGCCAGCAGCCCGCCGACTAGCGACACGCAGTATTTT.

This CDR3 reads CASSAGTGLEKLFF. The CDR3 DNA reads as TGTGCCAGCAGCGCCGGGACAGGGTTGGAAAAACTGTTTTTT. The chain carries TRBV6-1 and TRBJ1-4; 9 bases match TRBD1. The CDR3 runs 14 residues. Per the germline V gene, CDR1 is MNHNS and CDR2 is SASEGT. Germline trimming cut 6 bases from V and 8 bases from J; bases unmatched to any gene: 7.

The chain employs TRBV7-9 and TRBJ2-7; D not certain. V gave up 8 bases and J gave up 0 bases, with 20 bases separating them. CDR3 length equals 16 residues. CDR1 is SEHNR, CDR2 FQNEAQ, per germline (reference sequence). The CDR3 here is CASSFSVRMSSYEQYF. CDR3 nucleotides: TGTGCCAGCTCCTTTTCGGTCCGGATGTCCTCCTACGAGCAGTACTTC. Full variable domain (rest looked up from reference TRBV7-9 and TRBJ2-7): DTGVSQNPRHKITKRGQNVTFRCDPISEHNRLYWYRQTLGQGPEFLTYFQNEAQLEKSRLLSDRFSAERPKGSFSTLEIQRTEQGDSAMYLCASSFSVRMSSYEQYFGPGTRLTVT.

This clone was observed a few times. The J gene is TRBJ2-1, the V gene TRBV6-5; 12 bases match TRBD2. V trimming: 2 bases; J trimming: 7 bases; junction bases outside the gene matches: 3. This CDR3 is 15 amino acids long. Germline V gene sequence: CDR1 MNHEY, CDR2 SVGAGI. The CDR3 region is CASSYGGLAGNEQFF. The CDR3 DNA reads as TGTGCCAGCAGTTACGGTGGACTAGCGGGAAATGAGCAGTTCTTC.

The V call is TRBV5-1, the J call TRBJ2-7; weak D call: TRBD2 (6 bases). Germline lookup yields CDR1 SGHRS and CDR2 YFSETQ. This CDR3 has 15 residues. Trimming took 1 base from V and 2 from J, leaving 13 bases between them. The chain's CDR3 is CASSLLTTGAYEQYF. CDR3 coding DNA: TGCGCCAGCAGCTTGTTGACGACGGGGGCCTACGAGCAGTACTTC.

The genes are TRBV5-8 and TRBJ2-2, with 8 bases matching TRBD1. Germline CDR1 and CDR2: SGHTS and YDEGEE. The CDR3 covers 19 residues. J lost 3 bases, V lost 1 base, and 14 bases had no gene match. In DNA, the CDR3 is TGTGCCAGCAGCTTGAGGACAGGGTCTCCTTGGAGAGACACCGGGGAGCTGTTTTTT. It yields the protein CASSLRTGSPWRDTGELFF. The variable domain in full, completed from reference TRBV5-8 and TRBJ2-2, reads EAGVTQSPTHLIKTRGQQATLRCSPISGHTSVYWYQQALGLGLQFLLWYDEGEERNRGNFPPRFSGRQFPNYSSELNVNALELEDSALYLCASSLRTGSPWRDTGELFFGEGSRLTVL.

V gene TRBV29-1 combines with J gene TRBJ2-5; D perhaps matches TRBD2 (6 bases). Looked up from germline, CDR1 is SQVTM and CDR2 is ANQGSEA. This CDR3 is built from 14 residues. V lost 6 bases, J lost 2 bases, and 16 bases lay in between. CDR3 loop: CSVEGRWVQETQYF. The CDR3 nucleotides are TGCAGCGTGGAGGGGCGGTGGGTACAAGAGACCCAGTACTTC.

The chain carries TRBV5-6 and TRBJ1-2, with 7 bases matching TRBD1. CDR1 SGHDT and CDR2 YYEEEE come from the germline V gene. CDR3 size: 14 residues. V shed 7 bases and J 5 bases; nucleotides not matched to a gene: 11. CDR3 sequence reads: CASVGTEHRYGYTF. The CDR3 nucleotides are TGTGCCAGCGTCGGGACAGAGCATCGTTATGGCTACACCTTC.

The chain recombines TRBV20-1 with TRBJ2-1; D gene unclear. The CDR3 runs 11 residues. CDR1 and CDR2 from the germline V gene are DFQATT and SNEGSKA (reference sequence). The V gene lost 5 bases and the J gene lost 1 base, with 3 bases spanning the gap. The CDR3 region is CSAGSYNEQFF. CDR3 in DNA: TGCAGTGCTGGATCCTACAATGAGCAGTTCTTC.

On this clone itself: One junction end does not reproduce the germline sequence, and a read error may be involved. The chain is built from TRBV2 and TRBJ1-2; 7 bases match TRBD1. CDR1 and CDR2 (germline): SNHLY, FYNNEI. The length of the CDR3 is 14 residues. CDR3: CACSEVSGGYGYTF. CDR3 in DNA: TGTGCCTGCAGTGAAGTGTCAGGGGGCTATGGCTACACCTTC.

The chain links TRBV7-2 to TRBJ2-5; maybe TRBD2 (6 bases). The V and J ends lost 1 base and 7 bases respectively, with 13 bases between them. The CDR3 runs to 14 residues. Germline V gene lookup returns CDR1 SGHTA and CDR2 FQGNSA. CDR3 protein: CASSLGTPGGTQYF. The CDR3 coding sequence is TGTGCCAGCAGCTTAGGAACTCCCGGGGGGACCCAGTACTTC. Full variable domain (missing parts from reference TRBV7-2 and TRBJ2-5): GAGVSQSPSNKVTEKGKDVELRCDPISGHTALYWYRQSLGQGLEFLIYFQGNSAPDKSGLPSDRFSAERTGGSVSTLTIQRTQQEDSAVYLCASSLGTPGGTQYFGPGTRLLVL.

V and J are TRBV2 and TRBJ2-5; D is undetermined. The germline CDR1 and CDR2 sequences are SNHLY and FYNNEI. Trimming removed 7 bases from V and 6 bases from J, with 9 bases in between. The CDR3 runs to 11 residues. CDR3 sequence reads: CASTSVQTQYF. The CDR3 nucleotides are TGTGCCAGCACCTCGGTCCAGACCCAGTACTTC.

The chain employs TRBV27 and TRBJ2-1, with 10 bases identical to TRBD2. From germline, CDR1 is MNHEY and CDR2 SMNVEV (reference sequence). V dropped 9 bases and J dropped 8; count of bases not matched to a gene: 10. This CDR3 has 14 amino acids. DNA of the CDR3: TGTGCCAGTTACGCTAGCGGGAGATTCCATGAGCAGTTCTTC. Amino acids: CASYASGRFHEQFF.

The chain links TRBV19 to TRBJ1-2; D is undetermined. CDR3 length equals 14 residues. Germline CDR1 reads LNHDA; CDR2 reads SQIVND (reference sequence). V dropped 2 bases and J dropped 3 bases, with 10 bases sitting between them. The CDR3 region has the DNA TGTGCCAGTAGTATAATAGAAGGTCACTATGGCTACACCTTC. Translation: CASSIIEGHYGYTF.

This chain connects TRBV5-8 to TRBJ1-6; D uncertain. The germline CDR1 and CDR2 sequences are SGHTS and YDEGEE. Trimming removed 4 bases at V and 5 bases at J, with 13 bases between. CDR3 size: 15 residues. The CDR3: CASSPGWEDNSPLHF. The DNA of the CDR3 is TGTGCCAGCAGCCCGGGTTGGGAGGATAATTCACCCCTCCACTTT.